One and the same sample provided the 6 T cell receptor beta chains below, sequenced in a study of blood T cell repertoires in COVID-19. Sequencing was performed with immunoSEQ multiplex PCR; in TCRdb, only in-frame clones are kept and a portion is missing. The sample includes about 280,000 clones, approximately 89% seen only once; the top ten take roughly 11%. The specimen was peripheral blood. Source of these receptors: a woman aged 30 to 39 with COVID-19, enrolled during active disease.

The chain couples TRBV29-1 to TRBJ1-6; 8 bases are a match to TRBD1. Losses at the gene ends were 7 bases for V and 7 bases for J; bases not matched to a gene: 6. CDR1 SQVTM and CDR2 ANQGSEA come from the germline V gene. The CDR3 spans 13 residues. CDR3 in amino acids: CSAAQGVNSPLHF. The CDR3 DNA sequence: TGCAGCGCTGCACAGGGGGTCAATTCACCCCTCCACTTT.

The chain has TRBV29-1 and TRBJ2-1, with 9 bases identical to TRBD2. V shed 3 bases, J shed 8 bases, and the junction held 17 bases outside the gene matches. The CDR3 is 17 residues long. CDR1 and CDR2 from the germline V gene are SQVTM and ANQGSEA. The CDR3 protein is CSVDNIVRGLAFDEQFF. CDR3 nucleotide sequence: TGCAGCGTTGATAATATTGTTAGGGGACTAGCTTTCGATGAGCAGTTCTTC.

The rearrangement joins TRBV7-9 to TRBJ2-3, with 10 bases matching TRBD2. V gave up 4 bases and J gave up 2 bases; unmatched junction bases: 9. Germline V gene lookup returns CDR1 SEHNR and CDR2 FQNEAQ (reference sequence). This CDR3 has 17 residues. CDR3 sequence reads: CASSSPLAGLFTDTQYF. The CDR3 DNA follows: TGTGCCAGCAGCTCTCCACTAGCGGGGTTGTTCACAGATACGCAGTATTTT. Full variable domain (outside the CDR3, taken from reference TRBV7-9 and TRBJ2-3): DTGVSQNPRHKITKRGQNVTFRCDPISEHNRLYWYRQTLGQGPEFLTYFQNEAQLEKSRLLSDRFSAERPKGSFSTLEIQRTEQGDSAMYLCASSSPLAGLFTDTQYFGPGTRLTVL.

This clone was detected once. The chain carries TRBV6-5 and TRBJ2-2; TRBD2 agrees at 9 bases. V dropped 2 bases and J dropped 0; count of bases not matched to a gene: 1. The CDR3 is made up of 16 amino acids. Germline V lookup: CDR1 MNHEY, CDR2 SVGAGI. Written as DNA, the CDR3 is TGTGCCAGCAGTTACAGCGGGGGGCCGAACACCGGGGAGCTGTTTTTT. Protein sequence: CASSYSGGPNTGELFF.

The genes are TRBV6-5 and TRBJ1-4; tentative D call: TRBD1 (5 bases). CDR1 is MNHEY and CDR2 is SVGAGI in the germline V gene. CDR3 length equals 14 residues. V was trimmed by 4 bases and J by 8 bases, leaving 14 bases between them. CDR3: CASSSRRGGEKLFF. The DNA of the CDR3 is TGTGCCAGCAGTTCCCGGAGGGGAGGGGAAAAACTGTTTTTT.

This rearrangement joins TRBV10-1 to TRBJ1-4; possibly TRBD1 for D (5 bases). Trimming stripped 0 bases from V and 5 bases from J, with 10 bases between. This CDR3 comprises 15 residues. CDR1 is WNHNN, CDR2 SYGVQD, per germline (reference sequence). The CDR3 nucleotides read TGCGCCAGCAGTGAGTCGGGGCAGAGAAATGAAAAACTGTTTTTT. As protein: CASSESGQRNEKLFF.